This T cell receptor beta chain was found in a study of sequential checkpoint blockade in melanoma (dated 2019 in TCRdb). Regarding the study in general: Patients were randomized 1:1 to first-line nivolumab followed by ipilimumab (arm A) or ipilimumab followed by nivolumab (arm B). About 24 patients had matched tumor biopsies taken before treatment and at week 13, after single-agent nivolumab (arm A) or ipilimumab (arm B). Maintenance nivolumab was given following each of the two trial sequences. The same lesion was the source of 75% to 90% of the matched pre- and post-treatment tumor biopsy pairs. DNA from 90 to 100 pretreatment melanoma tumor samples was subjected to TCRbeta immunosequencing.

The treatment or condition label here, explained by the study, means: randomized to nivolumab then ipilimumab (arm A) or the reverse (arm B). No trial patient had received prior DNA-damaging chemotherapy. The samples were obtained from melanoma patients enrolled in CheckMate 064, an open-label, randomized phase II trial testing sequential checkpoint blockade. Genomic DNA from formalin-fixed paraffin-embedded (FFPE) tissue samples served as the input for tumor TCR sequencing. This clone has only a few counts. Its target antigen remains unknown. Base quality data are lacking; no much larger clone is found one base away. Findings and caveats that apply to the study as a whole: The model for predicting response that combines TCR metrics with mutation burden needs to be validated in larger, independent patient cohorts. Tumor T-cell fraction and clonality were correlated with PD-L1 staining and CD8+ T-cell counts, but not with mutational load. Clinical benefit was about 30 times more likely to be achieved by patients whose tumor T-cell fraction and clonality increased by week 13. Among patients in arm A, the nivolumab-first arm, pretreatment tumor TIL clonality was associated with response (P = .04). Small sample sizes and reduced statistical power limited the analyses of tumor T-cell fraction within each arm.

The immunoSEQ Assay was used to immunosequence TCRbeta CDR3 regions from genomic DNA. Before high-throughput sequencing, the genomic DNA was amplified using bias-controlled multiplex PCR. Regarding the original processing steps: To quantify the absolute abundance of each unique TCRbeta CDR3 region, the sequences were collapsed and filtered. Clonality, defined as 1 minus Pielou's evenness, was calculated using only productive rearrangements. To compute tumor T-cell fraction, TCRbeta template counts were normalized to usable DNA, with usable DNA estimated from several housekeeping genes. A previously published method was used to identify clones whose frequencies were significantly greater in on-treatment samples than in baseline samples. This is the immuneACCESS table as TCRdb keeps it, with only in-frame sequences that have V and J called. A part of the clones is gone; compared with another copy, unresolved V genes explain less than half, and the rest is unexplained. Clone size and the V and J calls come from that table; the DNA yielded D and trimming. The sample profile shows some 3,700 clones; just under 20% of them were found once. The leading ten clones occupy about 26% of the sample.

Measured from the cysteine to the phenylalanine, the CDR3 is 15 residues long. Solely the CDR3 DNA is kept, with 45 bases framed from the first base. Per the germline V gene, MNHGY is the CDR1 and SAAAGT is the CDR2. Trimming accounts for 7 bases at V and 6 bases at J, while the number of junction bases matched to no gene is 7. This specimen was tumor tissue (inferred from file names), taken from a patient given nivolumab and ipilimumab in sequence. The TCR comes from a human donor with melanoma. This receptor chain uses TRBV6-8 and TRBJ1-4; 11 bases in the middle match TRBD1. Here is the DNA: TGTGCCAGCACTACAGGGACAGGGGGTCATGAAAAACTGTTTTTT. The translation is CASTTGTGGHEKLFF.